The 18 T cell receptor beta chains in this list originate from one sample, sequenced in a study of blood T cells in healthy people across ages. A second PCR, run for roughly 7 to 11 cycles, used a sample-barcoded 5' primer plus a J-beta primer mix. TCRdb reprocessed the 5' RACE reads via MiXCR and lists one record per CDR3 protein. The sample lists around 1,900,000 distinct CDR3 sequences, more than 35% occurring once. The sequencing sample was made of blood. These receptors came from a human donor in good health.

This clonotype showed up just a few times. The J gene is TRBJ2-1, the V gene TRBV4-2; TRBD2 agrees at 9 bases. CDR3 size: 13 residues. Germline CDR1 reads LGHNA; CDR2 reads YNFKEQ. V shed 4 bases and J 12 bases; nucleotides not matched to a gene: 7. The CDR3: CASSPAGGPSQFF. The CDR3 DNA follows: TGTGCCAGCAGCCCAGCGGGGGGCCCGTCGCAGTTCTTC.

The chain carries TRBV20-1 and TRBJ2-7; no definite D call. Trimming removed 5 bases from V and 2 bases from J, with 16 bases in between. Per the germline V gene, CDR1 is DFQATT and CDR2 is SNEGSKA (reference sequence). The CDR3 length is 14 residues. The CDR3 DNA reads TGCAGTGCTCTCGCCTCCCCTTCCACCTACGAGCAGTACTTC. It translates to CSALASPSTYEQYF.

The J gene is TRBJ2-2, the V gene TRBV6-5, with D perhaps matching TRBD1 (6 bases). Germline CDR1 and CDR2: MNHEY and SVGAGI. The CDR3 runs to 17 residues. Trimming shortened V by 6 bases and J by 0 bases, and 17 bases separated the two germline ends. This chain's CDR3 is CASSLFGQIANTGELFF. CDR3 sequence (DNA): TGTGCCAGCAGCTTATTCGGACAGATTGCGAACACCGGGGAGCTGTTTTTT.

The CDR3 coding sequence is TGTGCCAGCAGCTTCGGACAGCCTGCCTACAATGAGCAGTTCTTC. It is translated as CASSFGQPAYNEQFF. The chain links TRBV7-9 to TRBJ2-1, with a possible D match to TRBD1 (6 bases). Germline V gives CDR1 SEHNR, CDR2 FQNEAQ (reference sequence). Trimming removed 3 bases from V and 2 bases from J, with 11 bases in between. This CDR3 has 15 residues. Full variable domain (outside the CDR3, taken from reference TRBV7-9 and TRBJ2-1): DTGVSQNPRHKITKRGQNVTFRCDPISEHNRLYWYRQTLGQGPEFLTYFQNEAQLEKSRLLSDRFSAERPKGSFSTLEIQRTEQGDSAMYLCASSFGQPAYNEQFFGPGTRLTVL.

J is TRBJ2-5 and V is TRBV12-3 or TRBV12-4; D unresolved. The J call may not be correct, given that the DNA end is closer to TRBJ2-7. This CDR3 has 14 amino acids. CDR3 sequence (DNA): TGTGCCAGCAGTTCACGGGTCTTTACCTACGAGCAGTACTTC. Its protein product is CASSSRVFTYEQYF.

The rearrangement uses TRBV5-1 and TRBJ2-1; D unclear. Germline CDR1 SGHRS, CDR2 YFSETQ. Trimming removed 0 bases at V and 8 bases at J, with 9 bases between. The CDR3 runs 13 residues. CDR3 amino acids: CASSLGELYEQFF. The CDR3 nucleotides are TGCGCCAGCAGCTTGGGGGAATTGTATGAGCAGTTCTTC.

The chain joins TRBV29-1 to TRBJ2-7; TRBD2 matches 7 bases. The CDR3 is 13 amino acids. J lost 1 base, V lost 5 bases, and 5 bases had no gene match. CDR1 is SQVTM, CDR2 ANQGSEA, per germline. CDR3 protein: CSVWDYSSYEQYF. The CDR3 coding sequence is TGCAGCGTTTGGGACTACTCATCCTACGAGCAGTACTTC.

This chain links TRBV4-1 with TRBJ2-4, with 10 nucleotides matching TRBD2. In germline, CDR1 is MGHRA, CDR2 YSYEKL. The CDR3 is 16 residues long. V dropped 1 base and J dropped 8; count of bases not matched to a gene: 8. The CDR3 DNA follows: TGCGCCAGCAGCCAAGCTCTAGCGGGAGAGGTATACATTCAGTACTTC. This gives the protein CASSQALAGEVYIQYF.

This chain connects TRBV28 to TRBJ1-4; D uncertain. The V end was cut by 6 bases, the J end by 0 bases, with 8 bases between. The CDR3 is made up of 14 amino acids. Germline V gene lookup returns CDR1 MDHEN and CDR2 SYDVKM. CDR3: CASRYLATNEKLFF. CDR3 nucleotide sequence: TGTGCCAGCAGATACCTAGCAACTAATGAAAAACTGTTTTTT.

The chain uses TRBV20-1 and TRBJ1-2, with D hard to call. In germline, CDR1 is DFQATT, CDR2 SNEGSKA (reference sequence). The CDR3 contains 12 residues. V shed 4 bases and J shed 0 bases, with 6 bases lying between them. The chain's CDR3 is CSATTPNYGYTF. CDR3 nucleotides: TGCAGTGCTACCACCCCTAACTATGGCTACACCTTC.

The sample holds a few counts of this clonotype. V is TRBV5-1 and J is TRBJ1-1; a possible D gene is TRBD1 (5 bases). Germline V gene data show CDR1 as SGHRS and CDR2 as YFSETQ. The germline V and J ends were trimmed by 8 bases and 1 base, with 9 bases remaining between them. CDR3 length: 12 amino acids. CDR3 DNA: TGCGCCAGTCGGGACTGGAACACTGAAGCTTTCTTT. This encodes CASRDWNTEAFF.

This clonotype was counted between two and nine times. The CDR3 protein is CATSRDISEKLFF. CDR3 coding DNA: TGTGCCACCAGCAGGGACATCAGTGAAAAACTGTTTTTT. V gene TRBV15 combines with J gene TRBJ1-4, with a possible D match to TRBD1 (5 bases). The CDR3 has 13 amino acids. Trimming stripped 3 bases from V and 7 bases from J, with 9 bases between. Germline values: CDR1 LNHNV, CDR2 YYDKDF (reference sequence).

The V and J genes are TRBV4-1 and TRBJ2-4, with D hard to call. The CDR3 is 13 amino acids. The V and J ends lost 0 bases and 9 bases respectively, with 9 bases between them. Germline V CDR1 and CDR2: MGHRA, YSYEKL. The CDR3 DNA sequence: TGCGCCAGCAGCCAAGATACGGCCGCCATTCAGTACTTC. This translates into CASSQDTAAIQYF.

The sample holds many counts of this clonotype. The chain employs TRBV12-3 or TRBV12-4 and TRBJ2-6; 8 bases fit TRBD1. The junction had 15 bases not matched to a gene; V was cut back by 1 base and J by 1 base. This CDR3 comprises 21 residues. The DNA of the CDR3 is TGTGCCAGCAGTTTAGGAGAGGGCAGGGGGCGCACAGGTTCTGGGGCCAACGTCCTGACTTTC. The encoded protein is CASSLGEGRGRTGSGANVLTF.

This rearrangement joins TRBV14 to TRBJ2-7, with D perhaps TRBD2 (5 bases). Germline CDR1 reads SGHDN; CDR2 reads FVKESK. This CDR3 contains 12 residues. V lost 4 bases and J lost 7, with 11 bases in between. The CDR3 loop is CASSPSRSEQYF. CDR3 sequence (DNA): TGTGCCAGCAGCCCTAGCCGATCTGAGCAGTACTTC. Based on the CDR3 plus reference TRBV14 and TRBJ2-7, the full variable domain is EAGVTQFPSHSVIEKGQTVTLRCDPISGHDNLYWYRRVMGKEIKFLLHFVKESKQDESGMPNNRFLAERTGGTYSTLKVQPAELEDSGVYFCASSPSRSEQYFGPGTRLTVT.

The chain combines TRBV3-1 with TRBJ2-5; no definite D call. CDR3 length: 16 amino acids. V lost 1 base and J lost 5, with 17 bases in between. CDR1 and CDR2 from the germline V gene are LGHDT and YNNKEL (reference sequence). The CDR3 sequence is CASSQGAAAKGETQYF. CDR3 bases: TGTGCCAGCAGCCAAGGGGCGGCAGCTAAAGGGGAGACCCAGTACTTC.

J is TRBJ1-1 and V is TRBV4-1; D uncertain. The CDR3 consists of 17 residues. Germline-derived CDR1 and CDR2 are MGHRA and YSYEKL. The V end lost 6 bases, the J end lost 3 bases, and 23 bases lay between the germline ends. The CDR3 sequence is CASRHYGYLNTDTEAFF. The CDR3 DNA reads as TGCGCCAGCAGACACTACGGGTACCTGAATACGGACACTGAAGCTTTCTTT.

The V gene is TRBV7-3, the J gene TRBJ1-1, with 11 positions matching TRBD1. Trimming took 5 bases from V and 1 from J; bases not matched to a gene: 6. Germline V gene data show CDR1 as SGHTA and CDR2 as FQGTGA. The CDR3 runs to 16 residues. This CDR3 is CASSPGDRGWNTEAFF. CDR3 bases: TGTGCCAGCAGCCCCGGGGACAGGGGGTGGAACACTGAAGCTTTCTTT.